This TCR beta chain derives from a study of response to subunit inactivated influenza vaccine. TCRdb reprocessed the RT-PCR reads with MiXCR, giving one entry per CDR3 protein. The sample has some 800,000 distinct CDR3 sequences, less than 25% seen once. Trimming stripped 4 bases from V and 2 bases from J, with 15 bases between. The CDR3 is 15 amino acids. Germline loops: CDR1 SGHTA, CDR2 FQGNSA. The material sequenced was PBMCs from blood, taken about 5 days after vaccination. The rearrangement links TRBV7-2 to TRBJ2-7; no definite D call. The sequence came from a man aged 50 to 59 who received an inactivated influenza vaccine. As DNA, the CDR3 is TGTGCCAGCAGCTCGTGGACGGACCCACCCTACGAGCAGTACTTC. Its translation is CASSSWTDPPYEQYF.